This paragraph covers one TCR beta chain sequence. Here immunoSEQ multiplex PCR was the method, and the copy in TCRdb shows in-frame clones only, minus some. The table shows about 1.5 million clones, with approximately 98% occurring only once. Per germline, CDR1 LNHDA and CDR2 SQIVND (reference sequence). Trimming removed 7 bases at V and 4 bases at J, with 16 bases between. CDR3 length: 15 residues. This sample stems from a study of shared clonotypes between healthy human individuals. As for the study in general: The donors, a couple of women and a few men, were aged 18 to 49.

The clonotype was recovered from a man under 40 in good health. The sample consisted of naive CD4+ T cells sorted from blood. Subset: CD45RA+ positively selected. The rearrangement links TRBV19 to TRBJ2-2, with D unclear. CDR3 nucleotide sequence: TGTGCCAGTAAGGGCCTGTTCGGAGCCACCGGGGAGCTGTTTTTT. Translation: CASKGLFGATGELFF.